This is a list of T cell receptor beta chains from one sample in a study of early T cells in non-severe SARS-CoV-2 infection. TCRdb reanalysed the 5' RACE reads using MiXCR and keeps one entry per CDR3 protein. The sample has 20,000 to 30,000 distinct CDR3 sequences; around 4% are singletons. The sequenced material came from whole blood. These receptors were taken from an adult who was a healthcare worker with PCR-confirmed SARS-CoV-2 infection or an uninfected control (not recorded which). Both conserved end residues are trimmed from each CDR3. Each record gives: J gene, V gene, CDR3 protein.

TRBJ2-1 | TRBV15 | ATSRGGGGLRFNEQF
TRBJ2-3 | TRBV20-1 | SARAPADTQY
TRBJ2-1 | TRBV28 | ASNLDGGRAINEQF
TRBJ2-3 | TRBV5-6 | ASSPPGGGFRDTQY
TRBJ2-6 | TRBV3-1 | ASSQRGSGANVLT
TRBJ2-3 | TRBV20-1 | SARFVPDTQY
TRBJ2-4 | TRBV3-1 | ASSAGAKNIQY
TRBJ2-7 | TRBV11-2 | ASSPRPLVTEQY
TRBJ2-7 | TRBV5-1 | ASSPPPGHIYEQY
TRBJ2-5 | TRBV7-9 | ASSLDGWGTQY
TRBJ1-3 | TRBV10-3 | AVRGTDSGNTIY
TRBJ2-3 | TRBV11-1 | ASSLGVRGDTQY
TRBJ2-1 | TRBV9 | ASSAQPTNEQF
TRBJ2-1 | TRBV12-2 | ASRPGTTNEQF
TRBJ1-1 | TRBV6-6 | ASSYSRGEPPEAF
TRBJ2-3 | TRBV9 | ASSVSGTATDTQY
TRBJ2-7 | TRBV11-2 | ASSSGPPPNYEQY
TRBJ1-6 | TRBV5-1 | ASSKGQGQNSPLH
TRBJ1-2 | TRBV4-2 | ASSQSGTGGNYGYT
TRBJ2-2 | TRBV9 | ASSGGDPISGELF
TRBJ1-1 | TRBV5-1 | ANSLLGFHTEAF
TRBJ2-2 | TRBV5-1 | ASSRGAYTGELF
TRBJ2-2 | TRBV19 | ATKDKTTGELF
TRBJ1-2 | TRBV10-2 | ASSEGTPIGGYT
TRBJ2-1 | TRBV9 | ASSVAGSYNEQF
TRBJ2-7 | TRBV30 | AWTSETYEQY
TRBJ2-1 | TRBV7-9 | ASSVTSGGFDNEQF
TRBJ2-1 | TRBV4-1 | ASRQKTGGTYNEQF
TRBJ1-2 | TRBV28 | ASSTGSRGYT
TRBJ2-7 | TRBV7-8 | ASSSDPGQDYEQY
TRBJ2-6 | TRBV3-1 | ASSSTGGRTGANVLT
TRBJ1-1 | TRBV19 | ASRGPLNTEAF
TRBJ2-7 | TRBV7-2 | ASSLGDGSGFYEQY
TRBJ2-3 | TRBV9 | ASSVASGTGSTDTQY
TRBJ1-3 | TRBV6-6 | VSTYSDRARGNTIY
TRBJ2-6 | TRBV5-5 | ASHLGRDTDLSGANVLT
TRBJ2-1 | TRBV28 | ASMAQSSYNEQF
TRBJ2-7 | TRBV5-1 | ASSWTGTYEQY
TRBJ1-1 | TRBV9 | ASSVAGNTEAF
TRBJ2-5 | TRBV20-1 | SAPGQGQGVVTQY
TRBJ2-2 | TRBV10-3 | AISENGQGRNTGELF
TRBJ2-1 | TRBV5-1 | ASSLAQGRNNEQF
TRBJ1-3 | TRBV9 | ASSGPREDRSENTIY
TRBJ2-1 | TRBV28 | ASIPGLAGARQF
TRBJ1-5 | TRBV5-1 | ASSLAGTGDPQPQH
TRBJ2-2 | TRBV15 | ATSRPIQGNMDTGELF
TRBJ2-7 | TRBV4-1 | ASSQEYEQY
TRBJ2-2 | TRBV6-1 | ASREAGELF
TRBJ2-3 | TRBV18 | ASSPIMTSAVVGTDTQY
TRBJ2-1 | TRBV10-3 | AIRGTTSGRASEQF
TRBJ2-7 | TRBV7-2 | ASSRSGLAAVEQY
TRBJ2-3 | TRBV6-6 | ASSYSLGGY
TRBJ2-5 | TRBV11-2 | ASSLVSGTYAQILTQY
TRBJ2-1 | TRBV11-2 | ASSLGTESSYNEQF
TRBJ1-1 | TRBV7-2 | ASSETGYRTEAF
TRBJ2-1 | TRBV7-3 | ASSATSGRYNEQF
TRBJ1-6 | TRBV7-8 | ASSLAQGRSPLH